The next 26 T cell receptor beta chains were all read from a single sample in a study of shared clonotypes between healthy human individuals. Produced via immunoSEQ multiplex PCR; TCRdb's table is partial and in-frame only. The repertoire holds more than 2 million clones, with 93% as singletons. Terminally differentiated effector memory CD45RA+ cells were excluded from the naive CD8 cells, which were CD45RO-negative and positively selected for CCR7. The sample was naive CD8+ T cells from PBMCs. These receptors all stem from a man younger than 30 in good health. Some clones in this sample may be carry-over from other donors' samples.

This chain joins TRBV7-9 and TRBJ2-2, with D hard to call. The CDR3 is 12 amino acids. CDR1 and CDR2 from the germline V gene are SEHNR and FQNEAQ (reference sequence). The germline V and J ends were trimmed by 5 bases and 6 bases, with 7 bases remaining between them. The CDR3 DNA is TGTGCCAGCAGCACATTGTCCGGGGAGCTGTTTTTT. Its translation is CASSTLSGELFF.

Worth noting for this clone: The sample contains more than one DNA sequence encoding this CDR3. The rearrangement uses TRBV19 and TRBJ1-2; D not certain. Germline CDR1 LNHDA, CDR2 SQIVND (reference sequence). Trimming took 5 bases from V and 3 from J, leaving 7 bases between them. The CDR3 loop spans 12 amino acids. In nucleotides, the CDR3 is TGTGCCAGTAGTGAGGGTTACTATGGCTACACCTTC. Translated, it gives CASSEGYYGYTF.

The chain couples TRBV27 to TRBJ2-1; weak D call: TRBD1 (6 bases). Germline loops: CDR1 MNHEY, CDR2 SMNVEV (reference sequence). This CDR3 comprises 13 residues. V shed 3 bases and J shed 10 bases, with 13 bases lying between them. The CDR3 sequence is CASSLGASFEQFF. The CDR3 nucleotides are TGTGCCAGCAGTTTGGGGGCTTCTTTCGAGCAGTTCTTC.

The V call is TRBV7-9, the J call TRBJ2-7, with D hard to call. Germline V CDR1 and CDR2: SEHNR, FQNEAQ (reference sequence). Between the trimmed V and J ends, which lost 3 bases and 3 bases, there was a span of 12 bases. There are 14 residues in the CDR3. Here the CDR3 DNA reads TGTGCCAGCAGCTTTGGCGGTACCAACTACGAGCAGTACTTC. This codes for CASSFGGTNYEQYF.

This clone was seen only once. J is TRBJ2-5 and V is TRBV11-2, with TRBD2 as a possible D gene (5 bases). Germline assignment: CDR1 SGHAT and CDR2 FQNNGV. Trimming stripped 5 bases from V and 3 bases from J, with 13 bases between. This CDR3 comprises 14 residues. The DNA for the CDR3 is TGTGCCAGCAGCCCTTGGGTCGGGGAAGAGACCCAGTACTTC. This translates into CASSPWVGEETQYF.

The J gene is TRBJ1-5, the V gene TRBV7-9; 7 bases are shared with TRBD1. Germline V gives CDR1 SEHNR, CDR2 FQNEAQ (reference sequence). With V trimmed by 1 base and J by 8 bases, 5 bases remained unmatched. There are 14 residues in the CDR3. The DNA of the CDR3 is TGTGCCAGCAGCTTAGAGACAGGGATCGAGCCCCAGCATTTT. Protein product: CASSLETGIEPQHF.

A single count supports this clone. The rearrangement links TRBV7-9 to TRBJ2-1; perhaps D is TRBD1 or TRBD2 (5 bases each). This CDR3 region has 18 residues. V lost 11 bases and J 6 bases, leaving 32 bases between the germline ends. The germline V gene encodes CDR1 SEHNR and CDR2 FQNEAQ (reference sequence). The CDR3 loop is CAGSFPLPNRGVLNEQFF. CDR3 bases: TGTGCCGGCTCATTCCCGCTGCCCAATAGGGGAGTCCTCAATGAGCAGTTCTTC.

Concerning this clone: Germline is not matched at one junction end, which may reflect a read error. The chain combines TRBV7-9 with TRBJ2-3, with a weak D call TRBD2 (7 bases). The CDR3 is 15 amino acids. Per the germline V gene, CDR1 is SEHNR and CDR2 is FQNEAQ (reference sequence). The CDR3 DNA reads TGTGCCAGCAGCTTAGTCCCAGGGGAGGGCGCGGGCACCAATTTT. Translation: CASSLVPGEGAGTNF.

The rearrangement uses TRBV19 and TRBJ2-2; D not certain. The CDR3 spans 16 residues. Germline CDR1 is LNHDA and CDR2 is SQIVND (reference sequence). Trimming took off 1 base at V and 3 bases at J, with 12 bases between the two ends. The CDR3 here is CASSIVYSSYTGELFF. The CDR3 DNA sequence: TGTGCCAGTAGTATAGTTTATAGCTCCTACACCGGGGAGCTGTTTTTT.

V usage is TRBV5-6 and J usage is TRBJ2-3; D call uncertain. V was shortened by 1 base and J by 5 bases, with 11 bases between the two germline ends. Per the germline V gene, CDR1 is SGHDT and CDR2 is YYEEEE. The CDR3 extends over 14 amino acids. CDR3 loop: CASSLSGFQDTQYF. In nucleotides, the CDR3 is TGTGCCAGCAGCTTGAGTGGTTTTCAAGATACGCAGTATTTT.

A few counts support this clone. The rearrangement joins TRBV19 to TRBJ1-5; no firm D call. Looked up from germline, CDR1 is LNHDA and CDR2 is SQIVND (reference sequence). V was pared by 5 bases and J by 8 bases, with 10 bases between. This CDR3 is built from 12 residues. The CDR3 reads CASSPLMEPQHF. CDR3 coding DNA: TGTGCCAGTAGTCCCCTAATGGAGCCCCAGCATTTT. The full variable domain, its missing parts supplied by reference TRBV19 and TRBJ1-5, is DGGITQSPKYLFRKEGQNVTLSCEQNLNHDAMYWYRQDPGQGLRLIYYSQIVNDFQKGDIAEGYSVSREKKESFPLTVTSAQKNPTAFYLCASSPLMEPQHFGDGTRLSIL.

This clone was detected once. The rearrangement uses TRBV7-3 and TRBJ2-3; the match to TRBD1 covers 7 bases. Looked up from germline, CDR1 is SGHTA and CDR2 is FQGTGA. J gave up 6 bases and V 5 bases, and 8 bases lay outside the gene matches. The CDR3 has 14 residues. The CDR3 loop reads CASSLLGGKDTQYF. For the CDR3, the DNA is TGTGCCAGCAGCCTATTAGGGGGCAAGGATACGCAGTATTTT.

The chain employs TRBV4-1 and TRBJ2-3, with D tentatively TRBD2 (5 bases). Trimming pared 4 bases from V and 1 base from J, leaving 15 bases between. The CDR3 sequence is 16 residues long. CDR1 is MGHRA, CDR2 YSYEKL, per germline. CDR3 nucleotide sequence: TGCGCCAGCAGCCGCCTCCTACGGGAACGCACAGATACGCAGTATTTT. Translating it yields CASSRLLRERTDTQYF.

The chain employs TRBV18 and TRBJ1-5; D unresolved. Trimming shortened V by 0 bases and J by 2 bases, and 5 bases separated the two germline ends. Germline CDR1 and CDR2: KGHSH and LQKENI. The CDR3 has 14 residues. CDR3 in amino acids: CASSPPGGNQPQHF. Written as DNA, the CDR3 is TGTGCCAGCTCACCACCCGGCGGCAATCAGCCCCAGCATTTT.

The V gene is TRBV28, the J gene TRBJ1-4; a possible D gene is TRBD1 (5 bases). Germline CDR1 reads MDHEN; CDR2 reads SYDVKM. The CDR3 consists of 15 residues. V dropped 4 bases and J dropped 7 bases, with 16 bases sitting between them. This chain's CDR3 is CASSSTYLRGEKLFF. The CDR3 bases are TGTGCCAGCAGTTCCACGTACCTAAGGGGTGAAAAACTGTTTTTT.

The chain recombines TRBV7-2 with TRBJ2-2, with 12 bases aligning to TRBD2. V was pared by 5 bases and J by 1 base, with 5 bases of the junction left unmatched. The germline CDR1 and CDR2 sequences are SGHTA and FQGNSA. CDR3 length: 17 residues. The CDR3, as DNA: TGTGCCAGCAGCGAAATACTAGCGGGAGGGAACACCGGGGAGCTGTTTTTT. Its protein product is CASSEILAGGNTGELFF.

The CDR3 sequence: CASSLARSPGANVLTF. CDR3 sequence (DNA): TGTGCCAGCTCTCTAGCGCGAAGTCCTGGGGCCAACGTCCTGACTTTC. This chain links TRBV27 with TRBJ2-6; a weak D match, TRBD2 (6 bases). V lost 8 bases, J lost 2 bases, and 16 bases lay in between. Germline V gene sequence: CDR1 MNHEY, CDR2 SMNVEV (reference sequence). This CDR3 has 16 amino acids.

This chain connects TRBV5-1 to TRBJ2-7, with D possibly TRBD2 on 5 matching bases. There are 14 residues in the CDR3. In germline, CDR1 is SGHRS, CDR2 YFSETQ. Trimming took 4 bases from V and 2 from J, leaving 13 bases between them. The CDR3, as DNA: TGCGCCAGCAGCGGAGCGGATACCCCCTACGAGCAGTACTTC. Translated: CASSGADTPYEQYF.

This clone was recorded only once. The J gene is TRBJ2-2, the V gene TRBV5-1, with no clear D. The V gene lost 1 base and the J gene lost 8 bases, with 6 bases spanning the gap. Germline loops: CDR1 SGHRS, CDR2 YFSETQ. CDR3 length: 12 amino acids. CDR3: CASSLIGGELFF. CDR3 DNA sequence: TGCGCCAGCAGCTTGATAGGGGGGGAGCTGTTTTTT. Complete variable domain (other parts from reference TRBV5-1 and TRBJ2-2): KAGVTQTPRYLIKTRGQQVTLSCSPISGHRSVSWYQQTPGQGLQFLFEYFSETQRNKGNFPGRFSGRQFSNSRSEMNVSTLELGDSALYLCASSLIGGELFFGEGSRLTVL.

This chain links TRBV7-9 with TRBJ2-1; D remains unclear. Germline-derived CDR1 and CDR2 are SEHNR and FQNEAQ (reference sequence). Trimming cost V 0 bases and J 9 bases, with 15 bases left between them. The CDR3 runs 15 residues. The CDR3 sequence is CASSLALAGRSEQFF. As DNA, the CDR3 is TGTGCCAGCAGCTTAGCGCTGGCAGGAAGGAGTGAGCAGTTCTTC.

The chain recombines TRBV7-8 with TRBJ2-1, with TRBD2 matching over 15 bases. The germline V gene has CDR1 SGHVS and CDR2 FQNEAQ. This CDR3 region has 19 residues. Trimming took 5 bases from V and 3 from J; bases not matched to a gene: 11. Here the CDR3 DNA reads TGTGCCAGCAGCCCGGGACTAGCGGGAGGTCTCTATCTCTACAATGAGCAGTTCTTC. It codes for CASSPGLAGGLYLYNEQFF.

V and J are TRBV27 and TRBJ2-5; D is undetermined. Per germline, CDR1 MNHEY and CDR2 SMNVEV (reference sequence). The CDR3 consists of 13 residues. V was clipped by 5 bases and J by 1 base, with 8 bases between them. CDR3: CASSGVPQETQYF. The CDR3 region has the DNA TGTGCCAGCAGTGGGGTTCCCCAAGAGACCCAGTACTTC.

The chain employs TRBV27 and TRBJ2-1, with D possibly being TRBD2 (5 bases). Germline CDR1 and CDR2: MNHEY and SMNVEV (reference sequence). The CDR3 runs 13 residues. Trimming shortened V by 0 bases and J by 8 bases, and 8 bases separated the two germline ends. The CDR3 DNA is TGTGCCAGCAGTTTATCTAGCGCCTATGAGCAGTTCTTC. It codes for CASSLSSAYEQFF.

For the CDR3, the DNA is TGCGCCAGCAGCCCCAAGGGGGTCCCATGGTCCGGGGAGCTGTTTTTT. Translation: CASSPKGVPWSGELFF. The V and J genes are TRBV4-1 and TRBJ2-2; D is perhaps TRBD1 (6 bases). The V gene's germline CDR1 is MGHRA and CDR2 YSYEKL. Trimming shortened V by 4 bases and J by 6 bases, and 18 bases separated the two germline ends. This CDR3 spans 16 amino acids.

V and J are TRBV19 and TRBJ2-1; D is unclear. The CDR3 has 16 amino acids. Germline CDR1 is LNHDA and CDR2 is SQIVND (reference sequence). V gave up 5 bases and J gave up 4 bases, with 18 bases separating them. The CDR3 loop reads CASSVGGSAFYNEQFF. In DNA form, the CDR3 reads TGTGCCAGTAGTGTCGGCGGCTCGGCTTTTTACAATGAGCAGTTCTTC.

This clone was detected once. Its ends do not fully match the called genes, so a read error is possible. The rearrangement joins TRBV19 to TRBJ1-2; the D is unclear. The germline V gene has CDR1 LNHDA and CDR2 SQIVND (reference sequence). The CDR3 runs to 14 residues. CDR3 residues: CASSAWTDNYGYAF. The CDR3 DNA follows: TGTGCCAGTAGTGCCTGGACTGATAACTATGGCTACGCCTTC.